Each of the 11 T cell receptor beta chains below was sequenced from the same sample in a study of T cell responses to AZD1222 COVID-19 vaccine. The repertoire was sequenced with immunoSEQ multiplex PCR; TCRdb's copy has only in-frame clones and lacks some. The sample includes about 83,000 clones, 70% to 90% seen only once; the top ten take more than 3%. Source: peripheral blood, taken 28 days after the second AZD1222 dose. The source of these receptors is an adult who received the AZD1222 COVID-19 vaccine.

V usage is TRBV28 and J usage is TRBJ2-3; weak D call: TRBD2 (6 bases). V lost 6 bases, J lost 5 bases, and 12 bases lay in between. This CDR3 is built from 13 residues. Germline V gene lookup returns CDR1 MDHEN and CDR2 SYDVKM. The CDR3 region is CASRRRGIDTQYF. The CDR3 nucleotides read TGTGCCAGCAGGCGCCGGGGGATAGATACGCAGTATTTT.

The CDR3 protein is CASSLTPGAADEQFF. In DNA form, the CDR3 reads TGTGCCAGCAGCTTAACCCCCGGGGCGGCGGATGAGCAGTTCTTC. The chain recombines TRBV7-9 with TRBJ2-1; TRBD1 or TRBD2 may be the D gene (5 bases each). CDR1 SEHNR and CDR2 FQNEAQ come from the germline V gene (reference sequence). The V end lost 2 bases, the J end lost 8 bases, and 16 bases lay between the germline ends. This CDR3 is built from 15 residues.

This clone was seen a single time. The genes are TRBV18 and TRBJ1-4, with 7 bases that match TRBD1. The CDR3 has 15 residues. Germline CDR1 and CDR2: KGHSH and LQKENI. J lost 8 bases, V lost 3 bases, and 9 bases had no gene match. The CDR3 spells CASSPRQGDEEKLFF. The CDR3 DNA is TGTGCCAGCTCACCCCGACAGGGTGATGAAGAAAAACTGTTTTTT.

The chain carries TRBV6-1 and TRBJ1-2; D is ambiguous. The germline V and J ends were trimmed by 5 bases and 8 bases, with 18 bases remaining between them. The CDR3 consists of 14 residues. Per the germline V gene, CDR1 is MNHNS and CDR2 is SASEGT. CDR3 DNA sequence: TGTGCCAGCAGTCCCCGTGGCCAACTTGGAGGCTACACCTTC. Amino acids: CASSPRGQLGGYTF.

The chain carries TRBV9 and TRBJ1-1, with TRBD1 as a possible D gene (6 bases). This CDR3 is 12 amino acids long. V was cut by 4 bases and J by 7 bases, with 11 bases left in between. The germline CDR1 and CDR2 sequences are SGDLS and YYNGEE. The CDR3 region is CASSPRGGEAFF. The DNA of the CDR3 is TGTGCCAGCAGCCCAAGGGGGGGTGAAGCTTTCTTT.

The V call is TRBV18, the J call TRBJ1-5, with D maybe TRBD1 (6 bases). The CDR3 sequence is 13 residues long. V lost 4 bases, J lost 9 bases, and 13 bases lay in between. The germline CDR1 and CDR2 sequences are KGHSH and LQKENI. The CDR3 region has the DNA TGTGCCAGCTCACTGGTAGGGGGGGGGCCCCAGCATTTT. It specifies CASSLVGGGPQHF.

CDR3 protein: CASSLDLAGSVGELFF. The CDR3 DNA reads TGTGCCAGCAGCTTGGATTTAGCGGGGTCCGTCGGGGAGCTGTTTTTT. This rearrangement joins TRBV5-6 to TRBJ2-2; 8 nucleotides match TRBD2. Per germline, CDR1 SGHDT and CDR2 YYEEEE. The V segment lost 0 bases and the J segment 7 bases; nucleotides outside the gene matches: 8. There are 16 residues in the CDR3. Drawing the rest from reference TRBV5-6 and TRBJ2-2, the complete variable domain is DAGVTQSPTHLIKTRGQQVTLRCSPKSGHDTVSWYQQALGQGPQFIFQYYEEEERQRGNFPDRFSGHQFPNYSSELNVNALLLGDSALYLCASSLDLAGSVGELFFGEGSRLTVL.

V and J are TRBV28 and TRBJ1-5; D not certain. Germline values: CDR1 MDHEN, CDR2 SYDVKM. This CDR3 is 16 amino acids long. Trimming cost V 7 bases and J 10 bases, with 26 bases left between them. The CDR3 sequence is CASTSPSEGGFKPQHF. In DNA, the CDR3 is TGTGCCAGCACCTCACCCTCAGAGGGCGGGTTCAAACCCCAGCATTTT. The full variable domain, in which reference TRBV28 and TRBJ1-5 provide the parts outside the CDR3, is DVKVTQSSRYLVKRTGEKVFLECVQDMDHENMFWYRQDPGLGLRLIYFSYDVKMKEKGDIPEGYSVSREKKERFSLILESASTNQTSMYLCASTSPSEGGFKPQHFGDGTRLSIL.

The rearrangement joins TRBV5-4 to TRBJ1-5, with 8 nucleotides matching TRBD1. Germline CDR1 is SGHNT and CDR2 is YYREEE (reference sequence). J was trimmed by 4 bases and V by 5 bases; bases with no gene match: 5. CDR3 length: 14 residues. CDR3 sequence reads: CASSFGQGNQPQHF. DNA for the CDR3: TGTGCCAGCAGTTTTGGACAGGGTAATCAGCCCCAGCATTTT.

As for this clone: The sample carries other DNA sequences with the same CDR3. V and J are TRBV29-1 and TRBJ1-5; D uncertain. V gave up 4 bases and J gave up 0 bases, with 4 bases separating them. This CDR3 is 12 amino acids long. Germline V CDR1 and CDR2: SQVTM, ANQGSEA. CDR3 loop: CSVGDSNQPQHF. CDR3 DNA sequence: TGCAGCGTTGGGGATAGCAATCAGCCCCAGCATTTT.

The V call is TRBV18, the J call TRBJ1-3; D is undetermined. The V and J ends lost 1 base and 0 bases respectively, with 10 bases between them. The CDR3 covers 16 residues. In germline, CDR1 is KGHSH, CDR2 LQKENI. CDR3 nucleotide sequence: TGTGCCAGCTCACCACTGTCGGGGATCTCTGGAAACACCATATATTTT. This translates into CASSPLSGISGNTIYF. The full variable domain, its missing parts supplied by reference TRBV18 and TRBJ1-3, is NAGVMQNPRHLVRRRGQEARLRCSPMKGHSHVYWYRQLPEEGLKFMVYLQKENIIDESGMPKERFSAEFPKEGPSILRIQQVVRGDSAAYFCASSPLSGISGNTIYFGEGSWLTVV.